These 27 T cell receptor beta chains came from one sample sequenced in a study of shared clonotypes between healthy human individuals. The method was immunoSEQ multiplex PCR; TCRdb's version includes in-frame clones alone and lacks a portion of them. The table shows 2 million to 3 million clones, with over 85% occurring only once. Source material: naive CD4+ T cells from PBMCs. Subset described: CD45RA+ positively selected. These TCRs come from a man younger than 30 in good health. Some clones in this sample may be carry-over from other donors' samples.

This rearrangement joins TRBV2 to TRBJ2-5, with 8 nucleotides matching TRBD1. CDR1 and CDR2 (germline): SNHLY, FYNNEI. The CDR3 runs to 14 residues. Unmatched junction bases numbered 4, after V lost 6 bases and J lost 1 base. The CDR3 nucleotides read TGTGCCAGCAGGGATGGACAGGGCCAAGAGACCCAGTACTTC. It translates to CASRDGQGQETQYF.

This clone was observed a few times. The chain employs TRBV10-3 and TRBJ1-2; D is unresolved. The CDR3 runs 13 residues. Trimming cost V 0 bases and J 8 bases, with 10 bases left between them. The germline V gene has CDR1 ENHRY and CDR2 SYGVKD. CDR3: CAISESVGRGYTF. CDR3 in DNA: TGTGCCATCAGTGAGTCCGTAGGGAGGGGCTACACCTTC.

The chain combines TRBV5-7 with TRBJ2-1; 8 nucleotides align to TRBD1. TRBV5-7 is flagged as an ORF with uncertain function. J lost 9 bases, V lost 4 bases, and 15 bases had no gene match. The CDR3 spans 16 residues. This CDR3 is CASSPGQGRANTEQFF. The CDR3 DNA follows: TGTGCCAGCAGCCCCGGACAGGGCCGTGCGAACACTGAGCAGTTCTTC.

CDR3: CSVLTGTRRFEQYF. CDR3 DNA sequence: TGCAGCGTATTAACCGGGACTAGGAGGTTCGAGCAGTACTTC. This chain links TRBV29-1 with TRBJ2-7, with TRBD2 matching 8 bases. The CDR3 is 14 residues long. Per the germline V gene, CDR1 is SQVTM and CDR2 is ANQGSEA. Trimming removed 6 bases from V and 6 bases from J; junction bases left unmatched: 13.

V is TRBV11-2 and J is TRBJ1-1; 7 bases line up with TRBD1. Germline-derived CDR1 and CDR2 are SGHAT and FQNNGV. V dropped 5 bases and J dropped 5; count of bases not matched to a gene: 17. The CDR3 sequence is 17 residues long. Here the CDR3 reads CASSPLMTGRLVTEAFF. CDR3 in DNA: TGTGCCAGCAGCCCGCTGATGACAGGGAGATTAGTAACTGAAGCTTTCTTT.

The gene calls are TRBV7-8 and TRBJ2-3; the match to TRBD2 covers 11 bases. The ends lost 1 base at V and 7 bases at J; junction bases unmatched: 4. CDR1 SGHVS and CDR2 FQNEAQ come from the germline V gene. The CDR3 is 15 residues long. CDR3 bases: TGTGCCAGCAGCTTAGGAGGGACTAGCGGTTATACGCAGTATTTT. It translates to CASSLGGTSGYTQYF.

J is TRBJ2-5 and V is TRBV27; no reliable D call. The CDR3 length is 13 residues. With 4 bases removed from V and 4 bases from J, the gap between germline ends came to 10 bases. From germline, CDR1 is MNHEY and CDR2 SMNVEV (reference sequence). The CDR3 sequence is CASSWRFGETQYF. CDR3 nucleotides: TGTGCCAGCAGTTGGCGGTTTGGAGAGACCCAGTACTTC.

The chain carries TRBV4-1 and TRBJ2-1, with 7 bases fitting TRBD2. Germline CDR1 is MGHRA and CDR2 is YSYEKL. V shed 0 bases and J 6 bases; nucleotides not matched to a gene: 8. The CDR3 is made up of 16 amino acids. The DNA for the CDR3 is TGCGCCAGCAGCCAAGATGGCGGGACTAACATCAATGAGCAGTTCTTC. Its translation is CASSQDGGTNINEQFF.

The chain couples TRBV28 to TRBJ1-6, with TRBD1 matching 9 bases. Germline CDR1 and CDR2: MDHEN and SYDVKM. V was clipped by 2 bases and J by 7 bases; unmatched bases: 6. CDR3 length: 16 residues. The CDR3 loop reads CASSLIGDRVNSPLHF. The CDR3 nucleotides read TGTGCCAGCAGTTTAATCGGGGACAGGGTGAATTCACCCCTCCACTTT.

This sequence joins TRBV6-1 and TRBJ2-7; 8 bases are a match to TRBD2. The CDR3 length is 15 residues. The V and J ends lost 4 bases and 3 bases, in that order; junction bases with no gene match: 8. Germline loops: CDR1 MNHNS, CDR2 SASEGT. For the CDR3, the DNA is TGTGCCAGCAGTGGGACTAGCCGTCTTGTCTACGAGCAGTACTTC. Its translation is CASSGTSRLVYEQYF.

Note on this clone: Other DNA sequences in the sample encode the same CDR3. V usage is TRBV11-2 and J usage is TRBJ1-2; 7 bases line up with TRBD1. V shed 2 bases and J 4 bases; nucleotides not matched to a gene: 1. This CDR3 is 13 amino acids long. The V gene's germline CDR1 is SGHAT and CDR2 FQNNGV. CDR3 protein: CASSLTGAYGYTF. The DNA of the CDR3 is TGTGCCAGCAGCTTAACAGGGGCCTATGGCTACACCTTC.

The rearrangement links TRBV7-2 to TRBJ2-7, with D tentatively TRBD1 or TRBD2 (5 bases each). Per the germline V gene, CDR1 is SGHTA and CDR2 is FQGNSA. Trimming removed 5 bases at V and 0 bases at J, with 14 bases between. The CDR3 consists of 15 residues. The CDR3 spells CASSLIRDGSYEQYF. The DNA of the CDR3 is TGTGCCAGCAGCCTGATCCGGGACGGCTCCTACGAGCAGTACTTC.

This rearrangement joins TRBV28 to TRBJ1-2; maybe TRBD1 (6 bases). Trimming removed 6 bases from V and 6 bases from J, with 17 bases in between. Per germline, CDR1 MDHEN and CDR2 SYDVKM. The CDR3 is 14 residues long. The CDR3 region has the DNA TGTGCCAGCAGACCCGGGACATCTGGGAATGGCTACACCTTC. As protein: CASRPGTSGNGYTF.

This rearrangement joins TRBV27 to TRBJ2-2, with TRBD1 matching 7 bases. This CDR3 is built from 19 residues. Per the germline V gene, CDR1 is MNHEY and CDR2 is SMNVEV (reference sequence). J was trimmed by 2 bases and V by 5 bases; bases with no gene match: 17. CDR3 residues: CASSRSPLMTGRNTGELFF. CDR3 nucleotides: TGTGCCAGCAGTCGCAGCCCGCTCATGACAGGGAGAAACACCGGGGAGCTGTTTTTT.

In this sample, this clone turned up once. V gene TRBV19 combines with J gene TRBJ1-5, with 11 bases fitting TRBD1. CDR1 is LNHDA and CDR2 is SQIVND in the germline V gene (reference sequence). The CDR3 spans 16 residues. V was pared by 4 bases and J by 4 bases, with 6 bases of the junction left unmatched. The CDR3 spells CASSTPGQGGNQPQHF. CDR3 coding DNA: TGTGCCAGTAGTACACCGGGACAGGGGGGTAATCAGCCCCAGCATTTT.

The V gene is TRBV2, the J gene TRBJ2-3, with D possibly matching TRBD1 (6 bases). This CDR3 region has 16 residues. Germline V gene sequence: CDR1 SNHLY, CDR2 FYNNEI. Trimming left V 7 bases short and J 2 bases short, with 19 bases between. CDR3 nucleotide sequence: TGTGCCAGCACTCCCAGGGGCAGGGCGCCCACAGATACGCAGTATTTT. Encoded protein: CASTPRGRAPTDTQYF.

This clone was seen once. V gene TRBV5-1 combines with J gene TRBJ2-1, with D tentatively TRBD2 (5 bases). This CDR3 has 14 residues. Germline CDR1 is SGHRS and CDR2 is YFSETQ. V was clipped by 3 bases and J by 8 bases, with 15 bases between them. DNA for the CDR3: TGCGCCAGCAGCTCGTCTCCCGGGGTCGATGAGCAGTTCTTC. Encoded protein: CASSSSPGVDEQFF.

This chain joins TRBV6-1 and TRBJ1-1, with D perhaps matching TRBD1 (6 bases). The germline CDR1 and CDR2 sequences are MNHNS and SASEGT. V dropped 4 bases and J dropped 5 bases, with 11 bases sitting between them. The CDR3 consists of 13 residues. The CDR3 DNA reads TGTGCCAGCAGTGCAGAGAGGGGGACTGAAGCTTTCTTT. It is translated as CASSAERGTEAFF.

About this clone itself: Other nucleotide sequences in the sample specify the same CDR3. V usage is TRBV5-4 and J usage is TRBJ2-7, with 9 positions matching TRBD1. Germline CDR1 is SGHNT and CDR2 is YYREEE (reference sequence). There are 14 residues in the CDR3. V dropped 4 bases and J dropped 2; count of bases not matched to a gene: 4. CDR3 in DNA: TGTGCCAGCAGCCCCGGGACAGGGCCCTACGAGCAGTACTTC. This encodes CASSPGTGPYEQYF. The full variable domain, in which reference TRBV5-4 and TRBJ2-7 provide the parts outside the CDR3, is ETGVTQSPTHLIKTRGQQVTLRCSSQSGHNTVSWYQQALGQGPQFIFQYYREEENGRGNFPPRFSGLQFPNYSSELNVNALELDDSALYLCASSPGTGPYEQYFGPGTRLTVT.

This chain links TRBV10-3 with TRBJ2-5; TRBD2 aligns across 9 bases. The CDR3 is made up of 13 amino acids. The germline V gene has CDR1 ENHRY and CDR2 SYGVKD. The V segment lost 7 bases and the J segment 11 bases; nucleotides outside the gene matches: 11. As DNA, the CDR3 is TGTGCCATCAAAGAGCGGGAGGCGAGGGAGCAGTACTTC. It translates to CAIKEREAREQYF.

The rearrangement joins TRBV7-9 to TRBJ1-1, with D perhaps matching TRBD1 (5 bases). V was clipped by 7 bases and J by 3 bases, with 6 bases between them. The germline gives CDR1 SEHNR, CDR2 FQNEAQ (reference sequence). CDR3 length: 11 amino acids. The CDR3 coding sequence is TGTGCCAGCATGGGGGACACTGAAGCTTTCTTT. Protein sequence: CASMGDTEAFF.

The chain recombines TRBV5-1 with TRBJ2-3; 12 bases agree with TRBD2. Germline CDR1 and CDR2: SGHRS and YFSETQ. Trimming cost V 0 bases and J 5 bases; bases outside gene matches: 4. This CDR3 has 16 amino acids. CDR3 bases: TGCGCCAGCAGCTTGGGACTAGCGGGGGACCTAGATACGCAGTATTTT. Residues: CASSLGLAGDLDTQYF.

The chain uses TRBV4-1 and TRBJ1-4; 7 bases are a match to TRBD1. V shed 1 base, J shed 5 bases, and the junction held 4 bases outside the gene matches. This CDR3 is built from 15 residues. Germline-derived CDR1 and CDR2 are MGHRA and YSYEKL. The DNA of the CDR3 is TGCGCCAGCAGCCAAGGGTACAGGGGAAATGAAAAACTGTTTTTT. Translated: CASSQGYRGNEKLFF.

The chain carries TRBV6-4 and TRBJ2-3, with TRBD1 matching 9 bases. Germline values: CDR1 MRHNA, CDR2 SNTAGT. V shed 6 bases and J 9 bases; nucleotides not matched to a gene: 7. The CDR3 spans 13 residues. The CDR3 DNA is TGTGCCAGCAGGGGACAGGGCCATGGCACGCAGTATTTT. It encodes CASRGQGHGTQYF.

The chain recombines TRBV7-2 with TRBJ2-3, with 7 bases identical to TRBD2. The CDR3 runs to 16 residues. From germline, CDR1 is SGHTA and CDR2 FQGNSA. Trimming took 1 base from V and 5 from J; bases not matched to a gene: 9. This CDR3 reads CASSLDWAGAGDTQYF. The CDR3 region has the DNA TGTGCCAGCAGCTTAGATTGGGCGGGAGCTGGAGATACGCAGTATTTT.

The chain couples TRBV7-2 to TRBJ1-4; D possibly corresponds to TRBD1 (5 bases). CDR1 and CDR2 from the germline V gene are SGHTA and FQGNSA. This CDR3 has 13 amino acids. V lost 7 bases and J lost 6, with 12 bases in between. DNA for the CDR3: TGTGCCAGCACGGGGGGAAGATATGAAAAACTGTTTTTT. Encoded protein: CASTGGRYEKLFF.

The gene calls are TRBV5-4 and TRBJ1-5; possibly TRBD1 for D (5 bases). Germline CDR1 reads SGHNT; CDR2 reads YYREEE (reference sequence). CDR3 length: 13 residues. V lost 4 bases and J 4 bases, leaving 9 bases between the germline ends. In DNA form, the CDR3 reads TGTGCCAGCAGCGGGGGGGGGAATCAGCCCCAGCATTTT. Translated, it gives CASSGGGNQPQHF. The whole variable domain, filled in from reference TRBV5-4 and TRBJ1-5, reads ETGVTQSPTHLIKTRGQQVTLRCSSQSGHNTVSWYQQALGQGPQFIFQYYREEENGRGNFPPRFSGLQFPNYSSELNVNALELDDSALYLCASSGGGNQPQHFGDGTRLSIL.